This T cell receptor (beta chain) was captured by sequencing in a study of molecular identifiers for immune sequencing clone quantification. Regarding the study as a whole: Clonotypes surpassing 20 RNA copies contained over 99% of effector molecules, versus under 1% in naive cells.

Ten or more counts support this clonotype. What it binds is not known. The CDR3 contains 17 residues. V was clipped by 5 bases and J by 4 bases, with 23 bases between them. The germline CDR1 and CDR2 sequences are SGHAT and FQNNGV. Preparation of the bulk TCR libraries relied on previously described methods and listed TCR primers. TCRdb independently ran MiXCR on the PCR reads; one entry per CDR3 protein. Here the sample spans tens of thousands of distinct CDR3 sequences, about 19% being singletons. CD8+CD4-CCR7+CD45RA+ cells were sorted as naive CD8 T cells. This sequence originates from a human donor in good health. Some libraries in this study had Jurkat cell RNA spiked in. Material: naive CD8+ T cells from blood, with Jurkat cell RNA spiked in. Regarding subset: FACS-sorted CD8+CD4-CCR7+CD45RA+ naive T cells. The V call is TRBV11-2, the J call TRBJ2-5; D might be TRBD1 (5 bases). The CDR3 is CASSQGVGVGFAETQYF. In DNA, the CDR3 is TGTGCCAGCAGCCAAGGGGTAGGGGTTGGTTTCGCAGAGACCCAGTACTTC.